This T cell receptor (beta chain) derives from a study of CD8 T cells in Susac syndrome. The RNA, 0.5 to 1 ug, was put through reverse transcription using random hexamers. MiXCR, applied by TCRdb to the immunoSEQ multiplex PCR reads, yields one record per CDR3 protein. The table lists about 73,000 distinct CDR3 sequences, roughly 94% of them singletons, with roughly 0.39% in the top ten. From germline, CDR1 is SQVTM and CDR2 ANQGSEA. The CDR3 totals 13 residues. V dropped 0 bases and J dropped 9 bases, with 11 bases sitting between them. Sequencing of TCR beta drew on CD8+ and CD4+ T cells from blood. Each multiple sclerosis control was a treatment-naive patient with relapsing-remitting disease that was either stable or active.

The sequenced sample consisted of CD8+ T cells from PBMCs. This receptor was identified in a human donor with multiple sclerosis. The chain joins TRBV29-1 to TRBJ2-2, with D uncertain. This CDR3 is CSVEEEGNRELFF. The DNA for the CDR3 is TGCAGCGTTGAAGAAGAAGGGAACCGGGAGCTGTTTTTT.